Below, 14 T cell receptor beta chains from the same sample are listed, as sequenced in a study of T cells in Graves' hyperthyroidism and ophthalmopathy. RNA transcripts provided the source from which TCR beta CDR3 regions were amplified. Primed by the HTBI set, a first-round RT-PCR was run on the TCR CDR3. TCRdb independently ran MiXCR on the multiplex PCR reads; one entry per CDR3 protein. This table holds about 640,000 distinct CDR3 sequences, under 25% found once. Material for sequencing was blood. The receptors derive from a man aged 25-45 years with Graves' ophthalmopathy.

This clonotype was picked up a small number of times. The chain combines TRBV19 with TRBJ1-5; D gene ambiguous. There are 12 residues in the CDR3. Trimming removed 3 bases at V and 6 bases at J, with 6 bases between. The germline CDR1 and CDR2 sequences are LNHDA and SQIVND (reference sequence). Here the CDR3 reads CASSMGSQPQHF. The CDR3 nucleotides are TGTGCCAGTAGTATGGGGAGTCAGCCCCAGCATTTT.

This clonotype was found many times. CDR3: CASSLAQGKAFF. The CDR3 DNA sequence: TGTGCCAGCAGCTTAGCCCAGGGAAAGGCTTTCTTT. This sequence joins TRBV11-2 and TRBJ1-1; tentatively, D is TRBD1 (5 bases). V gave up 1 base and J gave up 11 bases, with 11 bases separating them. The CDR3 is made up of 12 amino acids. Germline lookup yields CDR1 SGHAT and CDR2 FQNNGV. The full variable domain, with the rest looked up from reference TRBV11-2 and TRBJ1-1, is EAGVAQSPRYKIIEKRQSVAFWCNPISGHATLYWYQQILGQGPKLLIQFQNNGVVDDSQLPKDRFSAERLKGVDSTLKIQPAKLEDSAVYLCASSLAQGKAFFGQGTRLTVV.

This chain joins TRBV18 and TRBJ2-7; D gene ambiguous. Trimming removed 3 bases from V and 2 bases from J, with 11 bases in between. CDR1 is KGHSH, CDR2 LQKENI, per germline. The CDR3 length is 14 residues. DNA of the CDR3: TGTGCCAGCTCACCGTATGGCGAAACCTACGAGCAGTACTTC. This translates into CASSPYGETYEQYF.

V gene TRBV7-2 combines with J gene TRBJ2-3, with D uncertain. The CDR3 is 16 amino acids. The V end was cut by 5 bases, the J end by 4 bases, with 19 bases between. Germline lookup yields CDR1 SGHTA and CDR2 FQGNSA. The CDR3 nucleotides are TGTGCCAGCAGCCTCCTCCCTGGACGAGGCCCAGATACGCAGTATTTT. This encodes CASSLLPGRGPDTQYF.

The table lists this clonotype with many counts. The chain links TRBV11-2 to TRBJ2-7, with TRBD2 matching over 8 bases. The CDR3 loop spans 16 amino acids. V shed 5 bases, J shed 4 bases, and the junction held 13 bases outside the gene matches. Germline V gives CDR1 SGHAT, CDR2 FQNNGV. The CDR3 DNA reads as TGTGCCAGCAGCGGTAGGGGACGGGAGGGCCGTTACGAGCAGTACTTC. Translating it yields CASSGRGREGRYEQYF.

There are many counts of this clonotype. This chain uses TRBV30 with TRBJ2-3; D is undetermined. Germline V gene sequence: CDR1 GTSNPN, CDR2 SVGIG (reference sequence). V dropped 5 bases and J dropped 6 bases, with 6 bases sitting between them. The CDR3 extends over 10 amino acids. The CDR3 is CAWSGDTQYF. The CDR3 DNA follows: TGTGCCTGGTCCGGTGATACGCAGTATTTT.

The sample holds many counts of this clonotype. The CDR3 is CASSESGNTEAFF. In nucleotides, the CDR3 is TGTGCCAGCAGTGAATCGGGAAACACTGAAGCTTTCTTT. J is TRBJ1-1 and V is TRBV2; D remains ambiguous. V lost 2 bases and J 2 bases, leaving 6 bases between the germline ends. This CDR3 has 13 amino acids. Germline assignment: CDR1 SNHLY and CDR2 FYNNEI.

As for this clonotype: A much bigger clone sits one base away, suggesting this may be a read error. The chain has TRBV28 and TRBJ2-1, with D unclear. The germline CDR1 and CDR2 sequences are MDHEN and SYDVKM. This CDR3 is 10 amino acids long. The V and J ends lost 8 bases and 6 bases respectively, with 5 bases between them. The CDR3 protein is CASGFNEQFF. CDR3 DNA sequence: TGTGCCAGCGGATTCAATGAGCAGTTCTTC.

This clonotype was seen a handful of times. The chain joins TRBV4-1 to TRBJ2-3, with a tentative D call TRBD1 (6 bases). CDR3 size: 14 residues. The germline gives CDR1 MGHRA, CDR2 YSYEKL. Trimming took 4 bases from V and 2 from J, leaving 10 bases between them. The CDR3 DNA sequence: TGCGCCAGCAGCCCGACAGGACTCACAGATACGCAGTATTTT. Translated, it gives CASSPTGLTDTQYF.

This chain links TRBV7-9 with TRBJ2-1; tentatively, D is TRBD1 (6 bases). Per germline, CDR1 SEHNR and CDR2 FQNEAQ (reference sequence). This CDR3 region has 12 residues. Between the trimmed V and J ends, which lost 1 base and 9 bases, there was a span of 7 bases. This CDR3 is CASSLGQAEQFF. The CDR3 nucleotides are TGTGCCAGCAGCTTAGGACAGGCTGAGCAGTTCTTC.

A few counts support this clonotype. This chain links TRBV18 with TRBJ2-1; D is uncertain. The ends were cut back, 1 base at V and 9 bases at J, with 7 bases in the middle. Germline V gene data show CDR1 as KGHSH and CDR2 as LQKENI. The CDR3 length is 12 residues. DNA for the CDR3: TGTGCCAGCTCACCACTAGGCCGTGAGCAGTTCTTC. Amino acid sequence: CASSPLGREQFF.

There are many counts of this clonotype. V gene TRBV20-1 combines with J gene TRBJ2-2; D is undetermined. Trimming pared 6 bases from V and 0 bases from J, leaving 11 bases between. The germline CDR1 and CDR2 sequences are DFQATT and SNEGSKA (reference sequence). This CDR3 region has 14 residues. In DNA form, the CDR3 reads TGCAGTGCCGGTTACGGATCGAACACCGGGGAGCTGTTTTTT. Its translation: CSAGYGSNTGELFF.

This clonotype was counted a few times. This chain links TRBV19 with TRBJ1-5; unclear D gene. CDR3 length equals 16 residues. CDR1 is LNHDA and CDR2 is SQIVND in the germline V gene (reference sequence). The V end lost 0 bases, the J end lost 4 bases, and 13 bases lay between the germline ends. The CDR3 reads CASSIDLWAGNQPQHF. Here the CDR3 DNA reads TGTGCCAGTAGTATAGATCTATGGGCGGGAAATCAGCCCCAGCATTTT.

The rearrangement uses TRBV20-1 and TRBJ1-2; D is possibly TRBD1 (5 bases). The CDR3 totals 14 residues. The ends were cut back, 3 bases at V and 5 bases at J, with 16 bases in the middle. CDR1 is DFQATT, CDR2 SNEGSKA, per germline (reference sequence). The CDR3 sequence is CSARGTKAGYGYTF. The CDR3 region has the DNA TGCAGTGCTAGGGGGACTAAGGCGGGGTATGGCTACACCTTC.